The TCR beta chain under discussion was sequenced for a study of T cells expressing NK-cell markers (dated by TCRdb to about 2020). About the full investigation: Fewer than ten donors provided sorted CD3+CD56+NKG2C+, CD3+CD56+NKG2C- and CD3+CD56-NKG2C+ T-cell subsets, whose TCR beta-chain repertoires were profiled. Of the eight sequenced donors, seven were found to be HCMV-seropositive and one was found to be HCMV-seronegative. The study sequenced eight donors, all healthy volunteers chosen at random: three men and five women. Sequencing of the libraries produced 2 x 150 bp reads on Illumina HiSeq 2000/2500, MiSeq or NextSeq.

To determine HCMV serostatus, a commercial ELISA kit was used to detect HCMV-specific IgG in serum. Ficoll density gradient centrifugation was used to isolate peripheral blood mononuclear cells from blood. The CDR3 sequence holds 14 residues, the cysteine and phenylalanine included. The DNA sequence is not available. The germline V gene sets CDR1 to SGHRS and CDR2 to YFSETQ. Study-level results and caveats: Those dominant clonotypes were again the most abundant among CD3+CD56-NKG2C+ cells in several donors, at about 28.3-60.1%. Whether the expanded NKG2C-expressing T cell clones were specific for HCMV antigens remained unclear. In roughly 6 donors, the dominant CD3+CD56+NKG2C+ clonotypes were among the top 10 CD8+ clonotypes and accounted for about 1.0-7.5% of CD8+ T cells.

Details on this clonotype: The antigen it recognizes is unknown.

Sequencing was carried out with an Illumina HiSeq 2000. TCR beta cDNA libraries were made by 5'RACE template switching that added a universal primer site and unique molecular identifiers. Priming for cDNA synthesis came from the TCR beta constant segment, and two successive PCR amplification steps followed. On the authors' methods: Reads were demultiplexed and grouped by UMI with MIGEC, and clonotypes were assembled and quantified with MiTCR. Only TCR cDNA sequences supported by at least two reads were kept to exclude erroneous sequences. The tcR package was used for downstream repertoire analysis, with clonotypes matched between fractions based on CDR3 nucleotide sequence plus V segment. VDJmatch was used to annotate antigen specificity against VDJdb, with one amino acid substitution in CDR3 allowed. TCRdb reprocessed the public reads and reports one entry per CDR3 protein sequence, without DNA. It is TCRdb's table, rather than the study itself, that gives the V and J calls and clone size. The sample's table lists a count of hundreds of thousands of distinct CDR3 sequences. The top ten hold more than 3.5% of the sample.

This chain is built from TRBV5-1 and TRBJ2-7; without DNA, the TCRdb call of TRBD2 cannot be checked. Sequencing was performed on blood T cells: a sorted CD56 or NKG2C T cell subset, CD4+ or CD8+ T cells, or bulk PBMC T cells (not recorded which). This clonotype was obtained from a woman aged 18-70 years in good health. The CDR3 reads as follows: CASSFGTSGYEQYF.